This T cell receptor (beta chain) emerged from a study of OX40 agonist ivuxolimab in advanced cancers. The protocol was immunoSEQ multiplex PCR, while the TCRdb copy is restricted to in-frame clones and leaves out a portion. The sample consists of tens of thousands of clones, roughly 80% of them appearing once. Looked up from germline, CDR1 is SGHAT and CDR2 is FQNNGV. The CDR3 covers 16 residues. Trimming took 1 base from V and 8 from J; bases not matched to a gene: 9. Sequenced here: CD4+ or CD8+ T cells sorted from blood, sampled in a trial of the OX40 agonist ivuxolimab. This chain links TRBV11-2 with TRBJ1-4; TRBD1 aligns across 8 bases. The clonotype comes from an adult with an advanced solid tumor such as melanoma, head and neck, liver or kidney cancer. The CDR3 sequence is CASSLVAGQGYEKLFF. Written as DNA, the CDR3 is TGTGCCAGCAGCTTAGTTGCCGGACAGGGTTACGAAAAACTGTTTTTT.